The clone carrying this TCR beta chain was observed a handful of times. Its antigen is undetermined. CDR3 length: 13 amino acids. Germline loops: CDR1 GTSNPN, CDR2 SVGIG (reference sequence). Between the trimmed V and J ends, which lost 3 bases and 2 bases, there was a span of 10 bases. The data are from a study of cytomegalovirus exposure and HLA in healthy donors. The PCR was carried out with 60 Vbeta primers and 13 Jbeta primers. This table comes from immunoSEQ multiplex PCR, and its TCRdb copy is limited to in-frame clones, with some not included. The table records fewer than 65,000 clones, approximately 76% of them present only once. Study-level results: At a 0.05 false discovery rate, a later analysis found 18,000 or so TCR beta sequences to be associated with HLA alleles. Sequencing likely produced, as an artifact, a cluster of highly shared sequence variants. A few CMV-associated chains were confirmed in vitro to be specific for CMV antigens.

Sequences were obtained from PBMCs. The receptor was derived from a man aged 50-59 years in good health and CMV-seronegative. This chain uses TRBV30 with TRBJ1-1; the D is unclear. The CDR3 reads CAWRTVSNTEAFF. In DNA, the CDR3 is TGTGCCTGGAGAACGGTGAGCAACACTGAAGCTTTCTTT. Complete variable domain (other parts from reference TRBV30 and TRBJ1-1): SQTIHQWPATLVQPVGSPLSLECTVEGTSNPNLYWYRQAAGRGLQLLFYSVGIGQISSEVPQNLSASRPQDRQFILSSKKLLLSDSGFYLCAWRTVSNTEAFFGQGTRLTVV.